This T cell receptor beta chain was sequenced for a study of T cell repertoires in cytomegalovirus infection. Points on this clonotype: Its specificity is not known.

This CDR3 has 12 amino acids. V was shortened by 2 bases and J by 6 bases, with 8 bases between the two germline ends. Germline loops: CDR1 KGHSH, CDR2 LQKENI. TCRdb ran MiXCR on the reads and lists one entry per CDR3 protein. Here the sample spans under 500,000 distinct CDR3 sequences, roughly 42% being singletons. The sequenced sample was cultured PBMCs, obtained from culture after CMV antigen stimulation. The source is a human donor in good health (CMV status not recorded). Some clones in this sample may be carry-over from other donors' samples. The chain links TRBV18 to TRBJ2-7; unclear D gene. CDR3 coding DNA: TGTGCCAGCTCACCAATGGCCTCCGAGCAGTACTTC. This codes for CASSPMASEQYF.